These T cell receptor beta chains were read from a single sample in a study of OX40 agonist ivuxolimab in advanced cancers. Assay: immunoSEQ multiplex PCR; the TCRdb copy retains only in-frame clones and omits some. The repertoire holds around 30,000 clones, with approximately 80% as singletons. The sequences come from CD4+ or CD8+ T cells sorted from blood, collected in a trial of the OX40 agonist ivuxolimab. The receptors derive from an adult with an advanced solid tumor such as melanoma, head and neck, liver or kidney cancer. CDR3s include the opening cysteine and the closing phenylalanine or tryptophan. The order of the fields is CDR3 DNA, CDR3 protein, J gene, clone size, CDR3 length, V gene, D gene. A D gene is named only where the DNA matches it firmly. Not every row has a clone size; where given, it reads once, few, many or a size class.

TGTGCCAGCAGCGTGAGGACAGCGAACACTGAAGCTTTCTTT | CASSVRTANTEAFF | TRBJ1-1 | NA | 14 | TRBV9 | NA
TGTGCCAGCAGCTTAGATCGAGGAGGGCTCGCTGAAGCTTTCTTT | CASSLDRGGLAEAFF | TRBJ1-1 | NA | 15 | TRBV11-2 | NA
TGTGCCAGCAGTCCAGGACTGAGCTCCTATAATTCACCCCTCCACTTT | CASSPGLSSYNSPLHF | TRBJ1-6 | NA | 16 | TRBV13 | NA
TGCGCCAGCAGCCTCAAGGTGGCCGGGGAGCTGTTTTTT | CASSLKVAGELFF | TRBJ2-2 | few | 13 | TRBV4-1 | NA
TGTGCCAGCAGCGCACCCCAGGGGACGATTACCGGGGAGCTGTTTTTT | CASSAPQGTITGELFF | TRBJ2-2 | once | 16 | TRBV9 | NA
TGTGCCAGCAGCGTGGGGGCTGGGGCCAACGTCCTGACTTTC | CASSVGAGANVLTF | TRBJ2-6 | NA | 14 | TRBV7-9 | NA
TGTGCCAGCAGCTCTGACCCAAATTCACCCCTCCACTTT | CASSSDPNSPLHF | TRBJ1-6 | NA | 13 | TRBV7-9 | NA
TGTGCCAGCGGCGGGGGTTGGTATGAGCAGTTCTTC | CASGGGWYEQFF | TRBJ2-1 | once | 12 | TRBV5-6 | TRBD2
TGTGCCAGCAGCGACGATCGGACCTGGGGGGAGCTGTTTTTT | CASSDDRTWGELFF | TRBJ2-2 | NA | 14 | TRBV9 | NA
TGCGCCAGCAGCCAAGCCTGGATGGTTGTGAACACTGAAGCTTTCTTT | CASSQAWMVVNTEAFF | TRBJ1-1 | once | 16 | TRBV11-2 | NA
TGTGCCAGCAGCTTGCGAGTTAGCGCCTCCTACGAGCAGTACTTC | CASSLRVSASYEQYF | TRBJ2-7 | NA | 15 | TRBV5-5 | NA
TGCGCCAGCAGCTTCATACTGATGGGCAGGGACCACAACTATGGCTACACCTTC | CASSFILMGRDHNYGYTF | TRBJ1-2 | NA | 18 | TRBV5-1 | NA
TGTGCCAGCAGATCCACAGGGAACACTGAAGCTTTCTTT | CASRSTGNTEAFF | TRBJ1-1 | NA | 13 | TRBV7-9 | NA
TGTGCCAGCAGCTATTTCACACAGGGGCCCTACGAGCAGTACTTC | CASSYFTQGPYEQYF | TRBJ2-7 | NA | 15 | TRBV11-3 | TRBD1
TGTGCCAGCAGTGACCCTGGTAACGAGCAGTACTTC | CASSDPGNEQYF | TRBJ2-7 | NA | 12 | TRBV6-1 | NA
TGTGCCAGCAGTTACGAGAGGACAAGACAAGAGACCCAGTACTTC | CASSYERTRQETQYF | TRBJ2-5 | NA | 15 | TRBV6-4 | NA
TGTGCCAGTAGTATCGGGACAGGGGCACCCTATGGCTACACCTTC | CASSIGTGAPYGYTF | TRBJ1-2 | NA | 15 | TRBV19 | TRBD1
TGTGCCAGCAGCTTAGTAGTGGGGGGGGACACTGAAGCTTTCTTT | CASSLVVGGDTEAFF | TRBJ1-1 | NA | 15 | TRBV7-6 | NA
TGTGCTAGTGACGGAGGGGGCGAATCCTACAATGAGCAGTTCTTC | CASDGGGESYNEQFF | TRBJ2-1 | NA | 15 | TRBV12-5 | NA
TGCGCCAGCAGCCAAGATCGCTCGTGGGCTAACTATGGCTACACCTTC | CASSQDRSWANYGYTF | TRBJ1-2 | NA | 16 | TRBV4-3 | NA
TGTGCCAGCAGCTTGCTGGGGGGCGCAGGCAGAGATACGCAGTATTTT | CASSLLGGAGRDTQYF | TRBJ2-3 | NA | 16 | TRBV7-9 | NA
TGTGCCAGCACCCCCGATAGGTTTGGGCAGTACTTC | CASTPDRFGQYF | TRBJ2-7 | NA | 12 | TRBV6-6 | NA
TGTGCCAGCAGCTTAGGGGGGGCTGGCTACACCTTC | CASSLGGAGYTF | TRBJ1-2 | NA | 12 | TRBV13 | NA
TGTGCCAGCAGCTACAACATGAACACTGAAGCTTTCTTT | CASSYNMNTEAFF | TRBJ1-1 | NA | 13 | TRBV5-6 | NA
TGTGCCAGCAGCCGGACGACAGGGGGCGGCGGGGAGCTGTTTTTT | CASSRTTGGGGELFF | TRBJ2-2 | NA | 15 | TRBV7-9 | TRBD1
TGTGCCAGCAGCCGGGACATTTCCTACGAGCAGTACTTC | CASSRDISYEQYF | TRBJ2-7 | NA | 13 | TRBV5-6 | NA
TGTGCCAGCAGCTTAGGGGCAGGGTACCAAGAGACCCAGTACTTC | CASSLGAGYQETQYF | TRBJ2-5 | NA | 15 | TRBV11-1 | NA
TGTGCCAGCAGTTACGATACTAGCAATCAGGGCGAGCAGTACTTC | CASSYDTSNQGEQYF | TRBJ2-7 | NA | 15 | TRBV6-6 | NA
TGCGCCAGCAGTGAGGTCAGACAAGAGACCCAGTACTTC | CASSEVRQETQYF | TRBJ2-5 | NA | 13 | TRBV10-2 | NA
TGCAGTGCATGGGACCTGAACACTGAAGCTTTCTTT | CSAWDLNTEAFF | TRBJ1-1 | NA | 12 | TRBV29-1 | NA
TGTGCCAGCAGCTTAATCGGACAGGGGGCCTCTGGGACCAACGTCCTGACTTTC | CASSLIGQGASGTNVLTF | TRBJ2-6 | NA | 18 | TRBV7-3 | TRBD1
TGCGCCAGCAGCCAAGATTCTGGCAGGGAACAAGAGACCCAGTACTTC | CASSQDSGREQETQYF | TRBJ2-5 | NA | 16 | TRBV4-3 | NA
TGTGCCAGTAGTATAGCCCAGGGTCCGAACTATGGCTACACCTTC | CASSIAQGPNYGYTF | TRBJ1-2 | NA | 15 | TRBV19 | NA
TGTGCCAGCAGCTTAGGGACGAGAAACATGCACATTCAGTACTTC | CASSLGTRNMHIQYF | TRBJ2-4 | NA | 15 | TRBV13 | NA
TGTGCCAGCAGCAAAAGAGGGGGACGGTACGAGCAGTACTTC | CASSKRGGRYEQYF | TRBJ2-7 | NA | 14 | TRBV21-1 | NA
TGTGCCAGCAGTTTCAACACAGATACGCAGTATTTT | CASSFNTDTQYF | TRBJ2-3 | NA | 12 | TRBV7-9 | NA
TGCGCCAGCAGCCAAGACGACGGGGCAACTAATGAAAAACTGTTTTTT | CASSQDDGATNEKLFF | TRBJ1-4 | NA | 16 | TRBV4-1 | NA
TGTGCCAGCAGCCAAATCCTACACCCGGCGGGAGAGACCCAGTACTTC | CASSQILHPAGETQYF | TRBJ2-5 | NA | 16 | TRBV7-9 | NA
TGTGCCAGCTCACCACCTAGCGGGGGGCCAAATGAGCAGTTCTTC | CASSPPSGGPNEQFF | TRBJ2-1 | NA | 15 | TRBV18 | TRBD2
TGTGCCAGCAGCCTAAGACAGGGACCTTACAATGAGCAGTTCTTC | CASSLRQGPYNEQFF | TRBJ2-1 | medium-sized | 15 | TRBV11-2 | TRBD1
TGTGCCAGTGAGCAGGGGAATCAGCCCCAGCATTTT | CASEQGNQPQHF | TRBJ1-5 | medium-sized | 12 | TRBV19 | NA
TGTGCCAGCAGCCCCCGCCGAGGGAGCGGGGACTCCTACGAGCAGTACTTC | CASSPRRGSGDSYEQYF | TRBJ2-7 | NA | 17 | TRBV9 | TRBD2
TGTGCCAGCAGCGGACTAGCGGGGGGGATGGATGAGCAGTTCTTC | CASSGLAGGMDEQFF | TRBJ2-1 | NA | 15 | TRBV7-9 | TRBD2
TGCAGCGCCAAGGGTCAGGGGGCGGTAGATACGCAGTATTTT | CSAKGQGAVDTQYF | TRBJ2-3 | few | 14 | TRBV29-1 | TRBD1
TGTGCCAGCAGCTTGGGGGACAGGGGAGAGGAAAAACTGTTTTTT | CASSLGDRGEEKLFF | TRBJ1-4 | NA | 15 | TRBV7-9 | TRBD1
TGTGCCAGCAGTGAACAGGGTGGCTCTGAAGCTTTCTTT | CASSEQGGSEAFF | TRBJ1-1 | NA | 13 | TRBV6-5 | NA
TGTGCCAGCAGCTGGGGGGGACAGGGTAGAATGTCGCCCCAGCATTTT | CASSWGGQGRMSPQHF | TRBJ1-5 | NA | 16 | TRBV5-8 | TRBD1
TGTGCCACCAGCAGAGAGGGGACAGGGTACGAGCAGTACTTC | CATSREGTGYEQYF | TRBJ2-7 | NA | 14 | TRBV15 | TRBD1
TGTGCCAGCAGCGAGACCGGGACTAGCGGGAATCCTATCATCAATGAGCAGTTCTTC | CASSETGTSGNPIINEQFF | TRBJ2-1 | NA | 19 | TRBV9 | TRBD2
TGTGCCAGCAGCTCCCCTACGACAGGGCGGGCTGGCTACACCTTC | CASSSPTTGRAGYTF | TRBJ1-2 | NA | 15 | TRBV7-2 | TRBD1
TGTGCCAGCAGTGCAGCGGGGAACCAAGAGACCCAGTACTTC | CASSAAGNQETQYF | TRBJ2-5 | NA | 14 | TRBV2 | TRBD2